The 6 T cell receptor beta chains below all came from one sample that was sequenced in a study of radiation and T cells in renal cell carcinoma. Time point given: blood 4 weeks post-SBRT, at nephrectomy. The treatment denotes: 15 Gy SBRT to primary tumor, nephrectomy 4 weeks later. Measured with immunoSEQ multiplex PCR; TCRdb has only the in-frame clones, and not every one. The sample consists of 90,000 to 100,000 clones, 75% to 85% of them appearing once. Sequenced here: blood, sampled from a patient whose treatment included radiotherapy and nephrectomy. Every receptor here comes from a man in his 60s with renal cell carcinoma.

This clone was seen only a few times. V gene TRBV5-1 combines with J gene TRBJ1-1; D is ambiguous. Trimming removed 5 bases from V and 3 bases from J, with 14 bases in between. The CDR3 is 14 amino acids. CDR1 and CDR2 from the germline V gene are SGHRS and YFSETQ. Written as DNA, the CDR3 is TGCGCCAGCAGAAGGAACCCGGACGACACTGAAGCTTTCTTT. Its translation is CASRRNPDDTEAFF.

The chain uses TRBV6-1 and TRBJ1-2; TRBD1 matches at 9 bases. Germline V CDR1 and CDR2: MNHNS, SASEGT. Germline trimming cut 6 bases from V and 8 bases from J; bases unmatched to any gene: 10. The length of the CDR3 is 14 residues. DNA of the CDR3: TGTGCCAGCAGCGAAAGAGGGACAGGGACCGGCTACACCTTC. This gives the protein CASSERGTGTGYTF.

This chain links TRBV28 with TRBJ2-2; D uncertain. Trimming took off 1 base at V and 5 bases at J, with 8 bases between the two ends. Germline values: CDR1 MDHEN, CDR2 SYDVKM. There are 14 residues in the CDR3. In nucleotides, the CDR3 is TGTGCCAGCAGTTTATTAAGTCCGACCGGGGAGCTGTTTTTT. Translating gives CASSLLSPTGELFF.

This chain uses TRBV4-2 with TRBJ2-7; no definite D call. V was shortened by 0 bases and J by 6 bases, with 12 bases between the two germline ends. Looked up from germline, CDR1 is LGHNA and CDR2 is YNFKEQ. This CDR3 has 14 residues. CDR3 sequence: CASSQDPEISEQYF. Here the CDR3 DNA reads TGTGCCAGCAGCCAAGATCCCGAGATAAGCGAGCAGTACTTC.

The CDR3: CASSVASSADTQYF. DNA of the CDR3: TGTGCCAGCAGCGTAGCTTCGAGCGCAGATACGCAGTATTTT. The V and J genes are TRBV9 and TRBJ2-3; D remains unclear. The V gene lost 0 bases and the J gene lost 4 bases, with 9 bases spanning the gap. The CDR3 runs to 14 residues. Looked up from germline, CDR1 is SGDLS and CDR2 is YYNGEE.

The chain is built from TRBV25-1 and TRBJ1-1, with D unclear. Trimming removed 6 bases at V and 6 bases at J, with 14 bases between. The CDR3 contains 13 residues. The germline V gene has CDR1 MGHDK and CDR2 SYGVNS. CDR3 in DNA: TGTGCCAGCAGCACCCCGGGGTGGGCTGAAGCTTTCTTT. It yields the protein CASSTPGWAEAFF.